The 11 T cell receptor beta chains listed next were all sequenced from one sample in a study of blood T cell repertoires in COVID-19. The assay was immunoSEQ multiplex PCR, and TCRdb's table has in-frame clones only and misses some. This table holds roughly 320,000 clones, roughly nine tenths found once. Input material: PBMCs or T cells enriched from blood (not recorded which). The source of these receptors is a woman between 25 and 40 years old who had been exposed to COVID-19.

The chain has TRBV15 and TRBJ2-1; 8 bases map to TRBD2. Germline assignment: CDR1 LNHNV and CDR2 YYDKDF (reference sequence). The CDR3 runs to 13 residues. With 3 bases clipped from V and 7 bases from J, the junction kept 2 bases outside the gene matches. Here the CDR3 reads CATSRGTSNEQFF. The CDR3 coding sequence is TGTGCCACCAGCAGGGGGACTAGTAATGAGCAGTTCTTC.

The V gene is TRBV27, the J gene TRBJ1-1, with D possibly TRBD1 on 6 matching bases. Trimming removed 5 bases at V and 0 bases at J, with 13 bases between. Per germline, CDR1 MNHEY and CDR2 SMNVEV (reference sequence). This CDR3 is 15 amino acids long. CDR3 bases: TGTGCCAGCAGTCGTCAGACAGGATTGAACACTGAAGCTTTCTTT. Its protein product is CASSRQTGLNTEAFF.

This clone was observed a single time. The chain uses TRBV29-1 and TRBJ2-1, with 11 nucleotides matching TRBD2. The ends lost 7 bases at V and 4 bases at J; junction bases unmatched: 9. The length of the CDR3 is 15 residues. Per germline, CDR1 SQVTM and CDR2 ANQGSEA. The CDR3 here is CSANPGLAVYNEQFF. The CDR3 nucleotides read TGCAGCGCAAACCCGGGACTAGCGGTGTACAATGAGCAGTTCTTC.

The J gene is TRBJ1-1, the V gene TRBV5-5; TRBD1 matches 7 bases. V gave up 2 bases and J gave up 4 bases; unmatched junction bases: 2. The CDR3 extends over 13 amino acids. Germline lookup yields CDR1 SGHKS and CDR2 YYEKEE (reference sequence). CDR3 residues: CASSLWDSTEAFF. The CDR3 bases are TGTGCCAGCAGCTTATGGGACAGCACTGAAGCTTTCTTT.

As regards this clone: Other DNA sequences of this sample code for an identical CDR3. This chain links TRBV5-6 with TRBJ1-2; 9 nucleotides align to TRBD1. From germline, CDR1 is SGHDT and CDR2 YYEEEE. Losses at the gene ends were 3 bases for V and 8 bases for J; bases not matched to a gene: 2. This CDR3 has 12 residues. This chain's CDR3 is CASSSGQGGYTF. The CDR3 nucleotides read TGTGCCAGCAGCTCCGGACAGGGGGGCTACACCTTC. Looking up the rest from reference TRBV5-6 and TRBJ1-2 gives the full variable domain: DAGVTQSPTHLIKTRGQQVTLRCSPKSGHDTVSWYQQALGQGPQFIFQYYEEEERQRGNFPDRFSGHQFPNYSSELNVNALLLGDSALYLCASSSGQGGYTFGSGTRLTVV.

The genes are TRBV19 and TRBJ2-2; D perhaps matches TRBD1 (5 bases). This CDR3 spans 14 amino acids. V was clipped by 7 bases and J by 4 bases, with 13 bases between them. Germline V gene data show CDR1 as LNHDA and CDR2 as SQIVND (reference sequence). The CDR3 sequence is CASNNQGGTGELFF. The CDR3 DNA reads as TGTGCCAGTAACAACCAGGGTGGCACCGGGGAGCTGTTTTTT.

The V and J genes are TRBV11-3 and TRBJ1-1, with a tentative D call TRBD1 (6 bases). With 3 bases removed from V and 11 bases from J, the gap between germline ends came to 10 bases. Germline V CDR1 and CDR2: SGHNT, YENEEA. The CDR3 covers 11 residues. As DNA, the CDR3 is TGTGCCAGCAGCTTCAGGGGATGGGCTTTCTTT. This sequence encodes CASSFRGWAFF.

In this sample, this clone turned up once. The CDR3 reads CAIKGEGDYEQYF. CDR3 bases: TGTGCCATCAAAGGGGAGGGGGACTACGAGCAGTACTTC. V is TRBV10-3 and J is TRBJ2-7; a possible D gene is TRBD2 (7 bases). CDR1 ENHRY and CDR2 SYGVKD come from the germline V gene. The CDR3 consists of 13 residues. The V gene lost 7 bases and the J gene lost 3 bases, with 13 bases spanning the gap.

The chain carries TRBV7-9 and TRBJ2-7, with 7 bases aligning to TRBD1. V was pared by 3 bases and J by 6 bases, with 2 bases of the junction left unmatched. Germline V gene data show CDR1 as SEHNR and CDR2 as FQNEAQ (reference sequence). The CDR3 length is 12 residues. The CDR3 sequence: CASSLAGGEQYF. The CDR3 coding sequence is TGTGCCAGCAGCTTGGCAGGGGGCGAGCAGTACTTC.

CDR3 sequence reads: CATKSGTGGYGYTF. The CDR3 nucleotides are TGTGCCACCAAGTCCGGGACAGGGGGGTATGGCTACACCTTC. The chain carries TRBV19 and TRBJ1-2, with 11 bases fitting TRBD1. CDR1 LNHDA and CDR2 SQIVND come from the germline V gene (reference sequence). With V trimmed by 10 bases and J by 5 bases, 9 bases remained unmatched. The CDR3 totals 14 residues.

J is TRBJ2-5 and V is TRBV9, with 8 bases fitting TRBD2. The germline CDR1 and CDR2 sequences are SGDLS and YYNGEE. The CDR3 extends over 15 amino acids. The trim removed 0 bases at V and 1 base at J, leaving 2 bases unmatched. This chain's CDR3 is CASSVAGGVQETQYF. The DNA for the CDR3 is TGTGCCAGCAGCGTAGCGGGGGGGGTCCAAGAGACCCAGTACTTC.